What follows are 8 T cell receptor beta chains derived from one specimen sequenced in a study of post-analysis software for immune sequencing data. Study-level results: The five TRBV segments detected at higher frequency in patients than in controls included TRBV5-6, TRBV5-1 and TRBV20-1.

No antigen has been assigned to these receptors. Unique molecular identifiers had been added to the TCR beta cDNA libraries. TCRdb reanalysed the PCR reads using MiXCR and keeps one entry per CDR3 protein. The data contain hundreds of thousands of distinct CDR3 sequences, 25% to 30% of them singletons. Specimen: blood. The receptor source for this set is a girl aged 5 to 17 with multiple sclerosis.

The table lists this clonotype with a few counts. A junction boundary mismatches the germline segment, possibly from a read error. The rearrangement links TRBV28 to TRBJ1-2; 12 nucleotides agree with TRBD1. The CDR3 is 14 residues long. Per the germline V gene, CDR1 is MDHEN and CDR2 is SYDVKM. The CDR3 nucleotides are TGTGCCGGCGGGACAGGGGGCTTTTTCGGTGGCTACACTTTC. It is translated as CAGGTGGFFGGYTF.

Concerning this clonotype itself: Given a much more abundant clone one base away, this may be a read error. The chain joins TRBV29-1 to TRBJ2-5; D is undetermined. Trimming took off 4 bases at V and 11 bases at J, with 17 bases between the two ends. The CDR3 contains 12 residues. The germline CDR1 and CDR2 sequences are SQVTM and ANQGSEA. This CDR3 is CSVVPSGQEQYF. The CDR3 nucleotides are TGCAGCGTTGTCCCGTCAGGTCAGGAGCAGTACTTC.

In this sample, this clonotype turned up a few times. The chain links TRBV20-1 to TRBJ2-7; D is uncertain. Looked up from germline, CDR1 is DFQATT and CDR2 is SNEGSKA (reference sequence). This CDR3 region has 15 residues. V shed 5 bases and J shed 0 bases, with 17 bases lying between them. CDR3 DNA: TGCAGTGCTGACCCCCAGGCTCCGCTCTCCTACGAGCAGTACTTC. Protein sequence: CSADPQAPLSYEQYF.

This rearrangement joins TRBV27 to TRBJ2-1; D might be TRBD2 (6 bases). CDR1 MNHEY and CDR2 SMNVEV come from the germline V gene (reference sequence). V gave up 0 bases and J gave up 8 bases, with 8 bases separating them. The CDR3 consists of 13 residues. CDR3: CASSLSREHEQFF. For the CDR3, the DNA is TGTGCCAGCAGTTTATCCCGGGAGCATGAGCAGTTCTTC.

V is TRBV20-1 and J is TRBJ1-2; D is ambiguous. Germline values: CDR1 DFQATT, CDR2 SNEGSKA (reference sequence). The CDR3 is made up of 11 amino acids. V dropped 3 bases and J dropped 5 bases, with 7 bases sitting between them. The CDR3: CSASDTYGYTF. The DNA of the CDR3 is TGCAGTGCTAGCGACACGTATGGCTACACCTTC.

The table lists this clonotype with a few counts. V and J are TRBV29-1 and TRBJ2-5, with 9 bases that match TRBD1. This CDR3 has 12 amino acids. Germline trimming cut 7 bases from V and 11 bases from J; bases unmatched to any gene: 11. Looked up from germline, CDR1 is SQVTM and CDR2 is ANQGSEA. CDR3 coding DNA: TGCAGCGACGGGGGACAGGGCCTTGAGCAGTACTTC. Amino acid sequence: CSDGGQGLEQYF.

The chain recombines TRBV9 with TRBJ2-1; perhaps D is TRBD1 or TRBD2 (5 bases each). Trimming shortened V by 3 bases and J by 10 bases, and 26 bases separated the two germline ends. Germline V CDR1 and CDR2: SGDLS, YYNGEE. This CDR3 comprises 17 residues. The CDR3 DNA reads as TGTGCCAGCAGCGACTCCAAAGGACTGTATACAGGAGGCGAGCAGTTCTTC. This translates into CASSDSKGLYTGGEQFF.

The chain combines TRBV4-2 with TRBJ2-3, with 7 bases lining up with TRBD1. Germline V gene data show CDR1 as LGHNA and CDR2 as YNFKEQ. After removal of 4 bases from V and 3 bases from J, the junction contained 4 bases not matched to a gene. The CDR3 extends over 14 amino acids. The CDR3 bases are TGTGCCAGCAGCCGGGACAGCAGAACAGATACGCAGTATTTT. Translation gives CASSRDSRTDTQYF.